The source of this TCR beta chain is a study of blood T cells in healthy people across ages. A second PCR of 7 to 11 cycles used a sample-barcoded 5' primer and a J-beta primer mix. TCRdb re-called the 5' RACE reads through MiXCR, storing one row per CDR3 protein. The sample comprises more than 800,000 distinct CDR3 sequences, roughly 45% of which are singletons, and about 20% rests with the top ten. The CDR3 contains 16 residues. V gave up 0 bases and J gave up 2 bases, with 12 bases separating them. In germline, CDR1 is LGHNA, CDR2 YNFKEQ. The receptor comes from a woman aged 55-75 years in good health. What was sequenced was blood. The rearrangement links TRBV4-2 to TRBJ2-3; TRBD1 is a possible D gene (5 bases). CDR3 loop: CASSQDVGANTDTQYF. The CDR3 DNA is TGTGCCAGCAGCCAAGATGTAGGGGCGAACACAGATACGCAGTATTTT.